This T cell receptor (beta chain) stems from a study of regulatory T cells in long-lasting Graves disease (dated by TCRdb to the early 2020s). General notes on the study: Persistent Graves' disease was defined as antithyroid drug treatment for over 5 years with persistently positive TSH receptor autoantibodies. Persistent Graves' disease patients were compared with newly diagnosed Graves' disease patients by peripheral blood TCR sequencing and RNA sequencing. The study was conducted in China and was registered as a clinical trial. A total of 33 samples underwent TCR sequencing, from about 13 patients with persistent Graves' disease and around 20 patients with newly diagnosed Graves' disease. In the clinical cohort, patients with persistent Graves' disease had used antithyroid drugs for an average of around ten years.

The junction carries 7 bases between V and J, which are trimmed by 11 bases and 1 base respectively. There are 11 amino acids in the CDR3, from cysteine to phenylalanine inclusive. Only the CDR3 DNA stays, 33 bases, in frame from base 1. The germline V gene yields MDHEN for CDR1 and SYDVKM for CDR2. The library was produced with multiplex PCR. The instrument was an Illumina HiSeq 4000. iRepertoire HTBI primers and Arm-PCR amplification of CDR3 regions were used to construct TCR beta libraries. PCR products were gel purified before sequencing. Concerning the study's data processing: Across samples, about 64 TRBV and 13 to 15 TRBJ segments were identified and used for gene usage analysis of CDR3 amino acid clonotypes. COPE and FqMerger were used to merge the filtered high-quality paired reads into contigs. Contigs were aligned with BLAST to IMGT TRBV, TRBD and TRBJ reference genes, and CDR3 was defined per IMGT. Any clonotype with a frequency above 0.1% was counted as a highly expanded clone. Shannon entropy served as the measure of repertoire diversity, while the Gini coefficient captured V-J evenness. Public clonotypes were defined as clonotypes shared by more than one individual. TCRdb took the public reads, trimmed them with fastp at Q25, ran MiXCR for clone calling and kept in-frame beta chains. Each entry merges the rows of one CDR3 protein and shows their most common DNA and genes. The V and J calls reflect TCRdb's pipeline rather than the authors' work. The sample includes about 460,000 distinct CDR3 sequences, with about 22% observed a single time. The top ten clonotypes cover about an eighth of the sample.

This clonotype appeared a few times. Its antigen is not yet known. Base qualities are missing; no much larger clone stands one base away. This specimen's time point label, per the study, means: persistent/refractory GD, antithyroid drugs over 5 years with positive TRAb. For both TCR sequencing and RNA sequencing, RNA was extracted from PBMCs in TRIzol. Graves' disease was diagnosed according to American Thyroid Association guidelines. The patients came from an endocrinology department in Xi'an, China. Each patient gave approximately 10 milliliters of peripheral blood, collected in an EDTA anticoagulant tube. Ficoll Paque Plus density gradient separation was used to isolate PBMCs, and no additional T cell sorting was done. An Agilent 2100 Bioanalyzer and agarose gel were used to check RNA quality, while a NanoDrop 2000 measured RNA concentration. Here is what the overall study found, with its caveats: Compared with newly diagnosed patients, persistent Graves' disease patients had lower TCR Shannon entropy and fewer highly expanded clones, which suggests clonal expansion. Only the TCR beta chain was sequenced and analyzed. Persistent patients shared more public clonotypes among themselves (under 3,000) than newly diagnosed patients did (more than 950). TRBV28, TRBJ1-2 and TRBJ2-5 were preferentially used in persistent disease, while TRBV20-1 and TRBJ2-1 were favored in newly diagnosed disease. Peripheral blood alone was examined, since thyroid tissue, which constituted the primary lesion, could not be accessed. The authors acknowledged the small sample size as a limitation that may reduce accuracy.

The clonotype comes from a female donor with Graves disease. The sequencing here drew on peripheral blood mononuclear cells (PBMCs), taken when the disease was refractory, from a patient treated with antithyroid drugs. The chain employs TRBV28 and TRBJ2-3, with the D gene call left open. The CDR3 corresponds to CASTGTDTQYF. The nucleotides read TGTGCCTCCACGGGCACAGATACGCAGTATTTT. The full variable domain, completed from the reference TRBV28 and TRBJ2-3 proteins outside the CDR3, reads DVKVTQSSRYLVKRTGEKVFLECVQDMDHENMFWYRQDPGLGLRLIYFSYDVKMKEKGDIPEGYSVSREKKERFSLILESASTNQTSMYLCASTGTDTQYFGPGTRLTVL.